This T cell receptor (beta chain) was sequenced in a study of cytotoxic CD8 clonotypes in ibrutinib-treated CLL. For TCR beta libraries, about 2 micrograms of genomic DNA were obtained from cryopreserved PBMCs. Sequencing was performed with immunoSEQ multiplex PCR; in TCRdb, only in-frame clones are kept and a portion is missing. The table shows 330,000 or so clones, with about 61% occurring only once. The TCR sequence derives from a human donor with chronic lymphocytic leukemia. The source material was PBMCs, sampled after 36 months of ibrutinib treatment.

The CDR3 DNA reads as TGTGCCAGCAGCCCCCGCAGGGTCTACAATGAGCAGTTCTTC. Translating gives CASSPRRVYNEQFF. This rearrangement joins TRBV11-3 to TRBJ2-1, with D tentatively TRBD1 (5 bases). The V gene's germline CDR1 is SGHNT and CDR2 YENEEA. V was shortened by 5 bases and J by 3 bases, with 11 bases between the two germline ends. The CDR3 is 14 residues long.